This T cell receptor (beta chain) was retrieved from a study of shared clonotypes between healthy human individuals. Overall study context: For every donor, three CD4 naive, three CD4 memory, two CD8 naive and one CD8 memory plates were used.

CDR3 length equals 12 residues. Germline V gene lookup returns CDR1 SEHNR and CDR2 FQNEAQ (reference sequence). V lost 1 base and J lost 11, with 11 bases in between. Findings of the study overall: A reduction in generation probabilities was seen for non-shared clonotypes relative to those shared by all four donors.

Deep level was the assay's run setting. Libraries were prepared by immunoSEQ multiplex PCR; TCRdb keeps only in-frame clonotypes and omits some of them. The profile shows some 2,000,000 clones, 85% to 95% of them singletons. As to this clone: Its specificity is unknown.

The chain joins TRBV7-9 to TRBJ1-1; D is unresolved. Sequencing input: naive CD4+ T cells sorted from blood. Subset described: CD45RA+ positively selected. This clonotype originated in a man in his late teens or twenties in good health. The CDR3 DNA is TGTGCCAGCAGCTTAGATCCGGGCCCGGCTTTCTTT. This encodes CASSLDPGPAFF.